The 18 T cell receptor beta chains given below trace back to one sample, sequenced in a study of blood T cell repertoires in COVID-19 (dated by TCRdb to about 2020). Library preparation employed the immunoSEQ multiplex PCR assay. TCRdb re-hosts the immuneACCESS table, in-frame sequences only. Its copies lack some clones; in the studies checked, an unresolved V gene accounts for under half of them, and the cause for the rest is not known. Present in this sample are about 120,000 clones, about four fifths of which were seen just once. Approximately 2.5% of the sample comes from the top ten. Sequencing used peripheral blood. The receptors here all came from an older man with acute or convalescent COVID-19.

This clone has a single count. This sequence joins TRBV30 and TRBJ2-7; 9 nucleotides line up with TRBD1. Trimming took 1 base from V and 1 from J; bases not matched to a gene: 8. The CDR3 is 16 residues long. Germline CDR1 is GTSNPN and CDR2 is SVGIG (reference sequence). CDR3 loop: CAWSAARTGVSYEQYF. CDR3 bases: TGTGCCTGGAGTGCGGCCAGGACAGGGGTTTCCTACGAGCAGTACTTC.

The chain carries TRBV11-2 and TRBJ2-7; TRBD2 matches 14 bases. The CDR3 loop spans 16 amino acids. J was trimmed by 6 bases and V by 4 bases; bases with no gene match: 8. Germline-derived CDR1 and CDR2 are SGHAT and FQNNGV. The CDR3 region has the DNA TGTGCCAGCAGCTCCCCTCCGGGACTAGCGGGGGCCGAGCAGTACTTC. Translated: CASSSPPGLAGAEQYF.

V usage is TRBV12-3 or TRBV12-4 and J usage is TRBJ1-4, with no clear D. The length of the CDR3 is 12 residues. Between the trimmed V and J ends, which lost 5 bases and 14 bases, there was a span of 15 bases. CDR3 in DNA: TGTGCCAGCAGTCAGTCCGAGGGAGGGCTGTTTTTT. Translated: CASSQSEGGLFF.

V and J are TRBV7-2 and TRBJ2-3; a possible D gene is TRBD1 (5 bases). This CDR3 is built from 13 residues. Germline values: CDR1 SGHTA, CDR2 FQGNSA. Trimming left V 5 bases short and J 8 bases short, with 14 bases between. The CDR3 is CASSTRQTSTQYF. The CDR3 DNA reads TGTGCCAGCAGCACCCGACAGACCTCTACGCAGTATTTT.

CDR3 protein: CASSPGLAGTYEQYF. CDR3 sequence (DNA): TGTGCCAGCAGCCCCGGACTAGCGGGGACCTACGAGCAGTACTTC. The chain couples TRBV9 to TRBJ2-7, with 12 bases that match TRBD2. The germline gives CDR1 SGDLS, CDR2 YYNGEE. The CDR3 covers 15 residues. The J segment lost 2 bases and the V segment lost 4 bases, leaving 4 bases of the junction unmatched. The full variable domain, completed using reference TRBV9 and TRBJ2-7, is DSGVTQTPKHLITATGQRVTLRCSPRSGDLSVYWYQQSLDQGLQFLIQYYNGEERAKGNILERFSAQQFPDLHSELNLSSLELGDSALYFCASSPGLAGTYEQYFGPGTRLTVT.

The rearrangement joins TRBV6-1 to TRBJ2-4, with a weak D call TRBD1 (5 bases). Looked up from germline, CDR1 is MNHNS and CDR2 is SASEGT. Trimming removed 2 bases at V and 0 bases at J, with 11 bases between. This CDR3 spans 16 amino acids. The CDR3 here is CASSETTGLAKNIQYF. For the CDR3, the DNA is TGTGCCAGCAGTGAAACAACAGGTCTAGCCAAAAACATTCAGTACTTC.

The chain combines TRBV9 with TRBJ1-2, with D tentatively TRBD1 (6 bases). This CDR3 comprises 12 residues. Deletions cut 7 bases from V and 2 bases from J, with 9 bases between. CDR1 is SGDLS and CDR2 is YYNGEE in the germline V gene. CDR3 coding DNA: TGTGCCAGCCATGACAGGAACTATGGCTACACCTTC. Translating gives CASHDRNYGYTF.

This clone was observed a few times. The V gene is TRBV18, the J gene TRBJ1-4; a possible D gene is TRBD1 (6 bases). Germline CDR1 and CDR2: KGHSH and LQKENI. V dropped 0 bases and J dropped 8 bases, with 19 bases sitting between them. The CDR3 is 17 amino acids. Here the CDR3 reads CASSPPPFSGQIEKLFF. The CDR3 nucleotides are TGTGCCAGCTCACCACCTCCTTTCAGCGGACAGATAGAAAAACTGTTTTTT.

The J gene is TRBJ2-7, the V gene TRBV3-1 (or the pseudogene TRBV3-2); a weak D match, TRBD1 (5 bases). The CDR3 runs 17 residues. Per the germline V gene, CDR1 is LGHDT and CDR2 is YNNKEL (reference sequence). Trimming removed 0 bases at V and 3 bases at J, with 18 bases between. CDR3 in amino acids: CASSQDPSEVGRYEQYF. DNA for the CDR3: TGTGCCAGCAGCCAAGACCCCTCCGAGGTGGGGCGCTACGAGCAGTACTTC.

The chain is built from TRBV2 and TRBJ2-3; 8 bases fit TRBD2. This CDR3 contains 15 residues. CDR1 is SNHLY and CDR2 is FYNNEI in the germline V gene. V shed 2 bases, J shed 3 bases, and the junction held 4 bases outside the gene matches. CDR3 coding DNA: TGTGCCAGCAGTGAATGGCGGGGGGTAACAGATACGCAGTATTTT. This translates into CASSEWRGVTDTQYF.

V usage is TRBV20-1 and J usage is TRBJ2-5, with D maybe TRBD2 (5 bases). Germline V gene sequence: CDR1 DFQATT, CDR2 SNEGSKA (reference sequence). V was cut by 5 bases and J by 5 bases, with 9 bases left in between. CDR3 length: 11 residues. CDR3 in amino acids: CSAHRGETQYF. The DNA of the CDR3 is TGCAGTGCTCACAGAGGGGAGACCCAGTACTTC.

The V and J genes are TRBV28 and TRBJ1-2; 9 positions match TRBD1. This CDR3 is built from 17 residues. Unmatched junction bases numbered 15, after V lost 2 bases and J lost 8 bases. Germline values: CDR1 MDHEN, CDR2 SYDVKM. CDR3 loop: CASSLAPGTGQGEGYTF. The CDR3 nucleotides are TGTGCCAGCAGTTTAGCTCCTGGGACAGGGCAGGGAGAGGGCTACACCTTC.

The chain recombines TRBV7-3 with TRBJ2-1; TRBD2 aligns across 7 bases. Germline CDR1 reads SGHTA; CDR2 reads FQGTGA. The J segment lost 8 bases and the V segment lost 2 bases, leaving 3 bases of the junction unmatched. There are 13 residues in the CDR3. The CDR3 region is CASSLVGGYEQFF. The DNA of the CDR3 is TGTGCCAGCAGCTTAGTCGGGGGGTATGAGCAGTTCTTC.

This clone showed up just once. The chain carries TRBV18 and TRBJ2-3; D may be TRBD1 (5 bases). V gave up 1 base and J gave up 2 bases, with 13 bases separating them. The CDR3 extends over 16 amino acids. CDR1 is KGHSH and CDR2 is LQKENI in the germline V gene. DNA of the CDR3: TGTGCCAGCTCACCACAGAGGACAAGAACCACAGATACGCAGTATTTT. This sequence encodes CASSPQRTRTTDTQYF.

The J gene is TRBJ1-4, the V gene TRBV4-3; a possible D gene is TRBD1 (6 bases). The V and J ends lost 0 bases and 11 bases respectively, with 13 bases between them. The CDR3 is 14 amino acids. Germline V gene sequence: CDR1 LGHNA, CDR2 YSLEER. The CDR3 DNA reads as TGCGCCAGCAGCCAAGAACAGGGAGTTGATAAACTGTTTTTT. Its translation is CASSQEQGVDKLFF.

This chain joins TRBV3-1 (or the pseudogene TRBV3-2) and TRBJ2-1; the match to TRBD1 covers 10 bases. The junction had 4 bases not matched to a gene; V was cut back by 1 base and J by 16 bases. CDR3 size: 12 residues. Germline V gives CDR1 LGHDT, CDR2 YNNKEL (reference sequence). For the CDR3, the DNA is TGTGCCAGCAGCCAAGGGAGGACAGGGGGATTCTTC. Protein sequence: CASSQGRTGGFF.

The chain is built from TRBV20-1 and TRBJ1-2, with D possibly being TRBD1 (6 bases). The CDR3 length is 11 residues. From germline, CDR1 is DFQATT and CDR2 SNEGSKA (reference sequence). Between the trimmed V and J ends, which lost 8 bases and 6 bases, there was a span of 13 bases. The CDR3: CSTKGGNGYTF. CDR3 nucleotide sequence: TGCAGTACTAAAGGGGGAAATGGCTACACCTTC.

V gene TRBV7-2 combines with J gene TRBJ2-1; 15 nucleotides align to TRBD2. The length of the CDR3 is 16 residues. The germline V gene has CDR1 SGHTA and CDR2 FQGNSA. The V gene end was trimmed by 4 bases and the J gene end by 7 bases; junction bases not matched to a gene: 5. The DNA of the CDR3 is TGTGCCAGCAGCTACGGACTAGCGGGGGGGCCGAATGAGCAGTTCTTC. Its protein product is CASSYGLAGGPNEQFF.